This T cell receptor (beta chain) emerged from a study of blood T cell repertoires in COVID-19. Turning to the study itself: The origin of the acute and convalescent COVID-19 samples was the United States, Italy and Spain. The analysed material was cDNA or gDNA that came from T cells, B-cell-depleted T cells, or PBMCs.

Original processing notes: Quantification of nucleated cells was approximated via reference gene primer amplification. This table comes from immunoSEQ multiplex PCR, and its TCRdb copy is limited to in-frame clones, with some not included. V and J calls and clone size are given by that table; D and trimming were obtained from the DNA. The data hold over 140,000 clones, with about 82% observed a single time. Deletions cut 6 bases from V and 7 bases from J, with 16 bases between. The CDR3 contains 13 residues. Germline V gene lookup returns CDR1 SGHRS and CDR2 YFSETQ. This clonotype was sampled from a woman aged 80 or older with active or convalescent COVID-19. The sequenced sample consisted of peripheral blood. This chain joins TRBV5-1 and TRBJ1-1, with D tentatively TRBD1 (6 bases). The CDR3 DNA reads as TGCGCCAGCACATCCGGGACATCTCTTGAAGCTTTCTTT. It specifies CASTSGTSLEAFF.